The 27 T cell receptor beta chains below all came from one sample that was sequenced in a study of human thymus T cells. It was from resections taken during corrective heart surgery that the thymus tissue came. Method: immunoSEQ multiplex PCR; TCRdb's copy keeps in-frame clones and lacks some. The sample has roughly 120,000 clones; around 94% are singletons. Specimen: thymus tissue. Receptor source: a boy in the first two years of life with a congenital heart defect but otherwise immunologically healthy.

V usage is TRBV5-1 and J usage is TRBJ1-2; 11 bases match TRBD1. Germline V lookup: CDR1 SGHRS, CDR2 YFSETQ. The CDR3 contains 17 residues. The junction had 11 bases not matched to a gene; V was cut back by 2 bases and J by 5 bases. The CDR3 sequence is CASSLLPPGQGVYGYTF. The CDR3 DNA reads as TGCGCCAGCAGCTTACTCCCCCCGGGACAGGGGGTATATGGCTACACCTTC.

The chain is built from TRBV30 and TRBJ1-2; D not certain. Trimming removed 7 bases at V and 0 bases at J, with 15 bases between. This CDR3 comprises 14 residues. Germline lookup yields CDR1 GTSNPN and CDR2 SVGIG (reference sequence). The CDR3 DNA follows: TGTGCCTCCACTAGAGAGGGAGCTAACTATGGCTACACCTTC. Its translation: CASTREGANYGYTF.

The chain employs TRBV10-2 and TRBJ2-3, with D possibly being TRBD1 or TRBD2 (5 bases each). CDR1 is WSHSY, CDR2 SAAADI, per germline. This CDR3 spans 16 amino acids. Trimming removed 6 bases at V and 2 bases at J, with 18 bases between. CDR3 DNA sequence: TGCGCCAGCAGGAGGGTGACGGGGCCCTACACAGATACGCAGTATTTT. Amino acid sequence: CASRRVTGPYTDTQYF.

The chain employs TRBV7-2 and TRBJ1-1; D is undetermined. This CDR3 comprises 14 residues. Deletions cut 5 bases from V and 0 bases from J, with 10 bases between. Germline V gene sequence: CDR1 SGHTA, CDR2 FQGNSA. CDR3 sequence: CASSRPVLNTEAFF. In DNA, the CDR3 is TGTGCCAGCAGCCGACCGGTTCTGAACACTGAAGCTTTCTTT.

The chain employs TRBV4-1 and TRBJ2-5, with D possibly matching TRBD1 (5 bases). V shed 1 base and J shed 2 bases, with 14 bases lying between them. The CDR3 consists of 16 residues. CDR1 and CDR2 (germline): MGHRA, YSYEKL. The CDR3 protein is CASSQGIWGPQETQYF. In nucleotides, the CDR3 is TGCGCCAGCAGCCAAGGAATTTGGGGCCCGCAAGAGACCCAGTACTTC.

The table lists this clone with a count of one. This rearrangement joins TRBV30 to TRBJ2-7; perhaps TRBD1 as D (6 bases). This CDR3 is built from 15 residues. V lost 3 bases and J 2 bases, leaving 17 bases between the germline ends. Germline values: CDR1 GTSNPN, CDR2 SVGIG (reference sequence). CDR3 sequence (DNA): TGTGCCTGGAGGGTTGCCGGGACACTAACCTACGAGCAGTACTTC. Amino acids: CAWRVAGTLTYEQYF. The complete variable domain, with remaining parts taken from reference TRBV30 and TRBJ2-7, reads SQTIHQWPATLVQPVGSPLSLECTVEGTSNPNLYWYRQAAGRGLQLLFYSVGIGQISSEVPQNLSASRPQDRQFILSSKKLLLSDSGFYLCAWRVAGTLTYEQYFGPGTRLTVT.

The chain combines TRBV28 with TRBJ1-5, with D maybe TRBD1 (6 bases). The V end was cut by 3 bases, the J end by 4 bases, with 16 bases between. CDR1 MDHEN and CDR2 SYDVKM come from the germline V gene. CDR3 length: 16 amino acids. This CDR3 is CASSFRPGGPNQPQHF. The DNA for the CDR3 is TGTGCCAGCAGTTTCCGTCCGGGGGGCCCTAATCAGCCCCAGCATTTT.

The J gene is TRBJ1-4, the V gene TRBV11-3, with a tentative D call TRBD1 (5 bases). Germline V gene sequence: CDR1 SGHNT, CDR2 YENEEA. The CDR3 spans 16 residues. Trimming left V 3 bases short and J 5 bases short, with 16 bases between. CDR3 protein: CASSLHSRGTNEKLFF. DNA for the CDR3: TGTGCCAGCAGCTTGCATTCGAGGGGTACGAATGAAAAACTGTTTTTT.

This chain uses TRBV6-1 with TRBJ2-7, with a possible D match to TRBD2 (6 bases). The germline V gene has CDR1 MNHNS and CDR2 SASEGT. Trimming left V 3 bases short and J 5 bases short, with 17 bases between. This CDR3 comprises 15 residues. The CDR3 loop is CASSEFSGYIHEQYF. CDR3 nucleotide sequence: TGTGCCAGCAGTGAGTTTAGCGGTTACATCCACGAGCAGTACTTC.

V usage is TRBV14 and J usage is TRBJ2-5; TRBD2 matches at 7 bases. The V gene end was trimmed by 3 bases and the J gene end by 0 bases; junction bases not matched to a gene: 4. This CDR3 comprises 15 residues. Looked up from germline, CDR1 is SGHDN and CDR2 is FVKESK. CDR3 nucleotide sequence: TGTGCCAGCAGCCATTTCGGGGGGTACCAAGAGACCCAGTACTTC. Translating gives CASSHFGGYQETQYF.

V and J are TRBV5-1 and TRBJ2-6; 12 positions agree with TRBD1. Trimming at V came to 8 bases and at J to 3 bases, leaving 9 bases not matched to a gene. In germline, CDR1 is SGHRS, CDR2 YFSETQ. The CDR3 totals 17 residues. Here the CDR3 reads CASTAWDRGLGANVLTF. The CDR3 nucleotides are TGCGCCAGTACCGCCTGGGACAGGGGGCTTGGGGCCAACGTCCTGACTTTC.

The V call is TRBV25-1, the J call TRBJ2-3; perhaps TRBD1 as D (6 bases). The CDR3 extends over 13 amino acids. Trimming took off 5 bases at V and 3 bases at J, with 9 bases between the two ends. The germline CDR1 and CDR2 sequences are MGHDK and SYGVNS. The CDR3: CASSPGHTDTQYF. CDR3 nucleotide sequence: TGTGCCAGCAGTCCGGGACATACAGATACGCAGTATTTT.

The V gene is TRBV28, the J gene TRBJ2-7, with 12 nucleotides matching TRBD1. CDR3 size: 15 residues. Per the germline V gene, CDR1 is MDHEN and CDR2 is SYDVKM. With 6 bases clipped from V and 9 bases from J, the junction kept 12 bases outside the gene matches. CDR3 sequence: CASRARDRGPWGQYF. CDR3 DNA sequence: TGTGCCAGCAGAGCCCGGGACAGGGGGCCTTGGGGGCAGTACTTC.

This clone appeared a single time. The chain uses TRBV4-1 and TRBJ1-3; D remains unclear. The V and J ends lost 3 bases and 0 bases respectively, with 12 bases between them. This CDR3 comprises 16 residues. Germline V CDR1 and CDR2: MGHRA, YSYEKL. CDR3 in DNA: TGCGCCAGCAGCCACATTTCTGTCAGCTCTGGAAACACCATATATTTT. The encoded protein is CASSHISVSSGNTIYF.

V usage is TRBV7-9 and J usage is TRBJ2-5, with 12 bases aligning to TRBD2. The V gene's germline CDR1 is SEHNR and CDR2 FQNEAQ (reference sequence). This CDR3 has 17 residues. Losses at the gene ends were 4 bases for V and 4 bases for J; bases not matched to a gene: 10. CDR3 sequence (DNA): TGTGCCAGCAGCTCAACCCCCCCTAGCGGGGGGGTAGAGACCCAGTACTTC. Its protein is CASSSTPPSGGVETQYF.

This clone was detected only once. The gene calls are TRBV4-3 and TRBJ2-7; TRBD1 aligns across 7 bases. J was trimmed by 0 bases and V by 4 bases; bases with no gene match: 3. The CDR3 sequence is 14 residues long. Germline V gene lookup returns CDR1 LGHNA and CDR2 YSLEER. The CDR3 DNA follows: TGCGCCAGCAGCCCCAGACAGGGCTCCTACGAGCAGTACTTC. Its translation is CASSPRQGSYEQYF.

This clone was seen a single time. V gene TRBV6-5 combines with J gene TRBJ1-1; D uncertain. In germline, CDR1 is MNHEY, CDR2 SVGAGI. Trimming took 0 bases from V and 6 from J, leaving 11 bases between them. The CDR3 extends over 14 amino acids. The chain's CDR3 is CASSYSNGGAEAFF. CDR3 coding DNA: TGTGCCAGCAGTTACTCCAACGGCGGCGCTGAAGCTTTCTTT.

V and J are TRBV7-2 and TRBJ2-2; D might be TRBD1 (5 bases). Germline V gives CDR1 SGHTA, CDR2 FQGNSA. The length of the CDR3 is 17 residues. V lost 0 bases to trimming and J lost 5 bases, with 16 bases between them. The CDR3 sequence is CASSLAQGQRRTGELFF. The DNA of the CDR3 is TGTGCCAGCAGCTTAGCGCAGGGCCAAAGGAGAACCGGGGAGCTGTTTTTT.

The rearrangement uses TRBV12-5 and TRBJ2-1, with D possibly being TRBD1 (6 bases). CDR1 is LGHNT and CDR2 is FRNRAP in the germline V gene. Between the trimmed V and J ends, which lost 1 base and 6 bases, there was a span of 10 bases. There are 14 residues in the CDR3. The CDR3 is CASGLGTVPNEQFF. CDR3 DNA: TGTGCTAGTGGTTTGGGGACAGTCCCCAATGAGCAGTTCTTC.

The V and J genes are TRBV27 and TRBJ2-3; D perhaps matches TRBD1 (6 bases). The V gene's germline CDR1 is MNHEY and CDR2 SMNVEV (reference sequence). The CDR3 runs 13 residues. Trimming took 6 bases from V and 3 from J, leaving 10 bases between them. The CDR3 nucleotides are TGTGCCAGCAGCAGGGGTGGGACAGATACGCAGTATTTT. This translates into CASSRGGTDTQYF.

The chain is built from TRBV10-3 and TRBJ1-6, with no clear D. In germline, CDR1 is ENHRY, CDR2 SYGVKD. The V end was cut by 0 bases, the J end by 2 bases, with 14 bases between. The CDR3 consists of 18 residues. The CDR3 DNA follows: TGTGCCATCAGTGAGTCGCGGGCTTTGGCGCCCTATAATTCACCCCTCCACTTT. This sequence encodes CAISESRALAPYNSPLHF.

V gene TRBV4-3 combines with J gene TRBJ1-1; unclear D gene. Deletions cut 0 bases from V and 0 bases from J, with 11 bases between. The CDR3 totals 16 residues. From germline, CDR1 is LGHNA and CDR2 YSLEER. The DNA for the CDR3 is TGCGCCAGCAGCCAAGAGCGGGTCCTCCTGAACACTGAAGCTTTCTTT. Translating it yields CASSQERVLLNTEAFF.

The J gene is TRBJ1-4, the V gene TRBV28, with D possibly matching TRBD1 (6 bases). The CDR3 contains 14 residues. Germline V gene data show CDR1 as MDHEN and CDR2 as SYDVKM. V was shortened by 7 bases and J by 8 bases, with 17 bases between the two germline ends. Here the CDR3 reads CASTRQASKEKLFF. The CDR3, as DNA: TGTGCCAGCACCCGACAGGCCTCAAAGGAAAAACTGTTTTTT.

The chain recombines TRBV9 with TRBJ2-2, with a possible D match to TRBD2 (6 bases). The germline gives CDR1 SGDLS, CDR2 YYNGEE. Deletions cut 3 bases from V and 3 bases from J, with 9 bases between. The CDR3 covers 14 residues. The CDR3 bases are TGTGCCAGCAGCGGCGGGGCGGACACCGGGGAGCTGTTTTTT. This sequence encodes CASSGGADTGELFF.

This chain connects TRBV6-5 to TRBJ2-5; tentatively, D is TRBD2 (5 bases). The CDR3 contains 12 residues. V shed 5 bases and J shed 1 base, with 5 bases lying between them. CDR1 and CDR2 from the germline V gene are MNHEY and SVGAGI. DNA of the CDR3: TGTGCCAGCAGTCGGGGCCAAGAGACCCAGTACTTC. Its translation: CASSRGQETQYF.

J is TRBJ1-1 and V is TRBV28, with D perhaps TRBD1 (5 bases). CDR1 is MDHEN and CDR2 is SYDVKM in the germline V gene. Trimming took 5 bases from V and 11 from J, leaving 18 bases between them. This CDR3 is 13 amino acids long. The CDR3 region has the DNA TGTGCCAGCAGTACCACAGGTTGCGACGAGGCTTTCTTT. Translating gives CASSTTGCDEAFF.

The J gene is TRBJ2-2, the V gene TRBV4-3, with D perhaps matching TRBD1 (5 bases). Germline V gene lookup returns CDR1 LGHNA and CDR2 YSLEER. CDR3 size: 16 residues. V shed 2 bases and J shed 2 bases, with 12 bases lying between them. The CDR3 loop is CASSQRTRTNTGELFF. CDR3 nucleotide sequence: TGCGCCAGCAGCCAAAGGACACGGACAAACACCGGGGAGCTGTTTTTT.